This T cell receptor (beta chain) stems from a study of CD8+ T cells in alopecia areata. Of note for this clone: Its antigen is not known.

Points from the study as a whole: Researchers report lesional scalp, most notably alopecia totalis/universalis, outstripped normal scalp in clonality.

Specimens obtained from alopecia areata patients comprised lesional scalp punch biopsies and peripheral blood. The authors sorted CD4+ and CD8+ T cells from PBMCs. Following RNA extraction, reverse transcription yielded cDNA that acted as the sequencing template. Profiling relied on immunoSEQ multiplex PCR, and the TCRdb table lists in-frame clones only, not all of them. Of about 120,000 clones in the sample, 45% to 50% are singletons; the top ten hold about 11%. V was pared by 8 bases and J by 8 bases, with 11 bases between. This CDR3 comprises 11 residues. From germline, CDR1 is SGHNT and CDR2 YENEEA.

This chain links TRBV11-3 with TRBJ2-3; D uncertain. The material sequenced was NKG2D-low CD8+ T cells sorted from blood. The origin of this receptor is a human donor with alopecia areata. CDR3 residues: CASEDGITQYF. DNA for the CDR3: TGTGCCAGCGAGGACGGTATTACGCAGTATTTT. Using reference TRBV11-3 and TRBJ2-3 for the parts outside the CDR3, the full variable domain is EAGVVQSPRYKIIEKKQPVAFWCNPISGHNTLYWYLQNLGQGPELLIRYENEEAVDDSQLPKDRFSAERLKGVDSTLKIQPAELGDSAVYLCASEDGITQYFGPGTRLTVL.